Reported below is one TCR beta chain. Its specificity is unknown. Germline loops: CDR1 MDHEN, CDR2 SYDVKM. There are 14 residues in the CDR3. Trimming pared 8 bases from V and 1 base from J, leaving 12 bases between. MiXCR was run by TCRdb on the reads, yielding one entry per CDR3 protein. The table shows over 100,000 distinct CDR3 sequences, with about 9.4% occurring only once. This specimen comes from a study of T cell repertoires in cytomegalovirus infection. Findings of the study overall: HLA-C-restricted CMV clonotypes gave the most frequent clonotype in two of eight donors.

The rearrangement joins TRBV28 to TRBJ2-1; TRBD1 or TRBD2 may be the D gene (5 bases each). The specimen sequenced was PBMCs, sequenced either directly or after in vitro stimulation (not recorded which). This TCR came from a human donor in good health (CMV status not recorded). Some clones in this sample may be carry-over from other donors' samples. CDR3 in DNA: TGTGCCAGCTCCGGGGCTCCTTCCTACAATGAGCAGTTCTTC. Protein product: CASSGAPSYNEQFF.